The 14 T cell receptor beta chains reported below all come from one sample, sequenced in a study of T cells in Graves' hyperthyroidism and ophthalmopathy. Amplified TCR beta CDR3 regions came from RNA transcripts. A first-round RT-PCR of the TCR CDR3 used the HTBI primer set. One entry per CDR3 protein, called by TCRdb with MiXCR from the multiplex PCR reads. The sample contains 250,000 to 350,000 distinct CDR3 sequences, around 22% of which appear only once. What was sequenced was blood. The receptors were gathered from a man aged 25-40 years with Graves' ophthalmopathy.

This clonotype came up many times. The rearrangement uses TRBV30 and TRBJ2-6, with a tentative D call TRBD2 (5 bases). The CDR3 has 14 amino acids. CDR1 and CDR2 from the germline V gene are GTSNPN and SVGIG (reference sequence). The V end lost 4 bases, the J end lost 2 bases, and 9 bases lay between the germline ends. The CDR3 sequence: CAWTAGTGANVLTF. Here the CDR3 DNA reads TGTGCCTGGACGGCGGGTACTGGGGCCAACGTCCTGACTTTC.

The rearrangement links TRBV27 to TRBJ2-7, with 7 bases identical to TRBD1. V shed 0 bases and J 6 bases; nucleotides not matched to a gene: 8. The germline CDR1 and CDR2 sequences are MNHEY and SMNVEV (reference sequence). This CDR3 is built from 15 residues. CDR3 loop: CASSLSPTGRSEQYF. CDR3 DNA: TGTGCCAGCAGTTTATCCCCGACAGGGCGGTCCGAGCAGTACTTC.

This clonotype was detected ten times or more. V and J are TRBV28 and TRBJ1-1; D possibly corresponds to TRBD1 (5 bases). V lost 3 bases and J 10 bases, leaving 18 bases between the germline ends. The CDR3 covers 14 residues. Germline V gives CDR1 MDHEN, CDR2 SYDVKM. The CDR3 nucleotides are TGTGCCAGCAGTTTGTCCAAGAGGCAGGGAGGAGCTTTCTTT. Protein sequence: CASSLSKRQGGAFF.

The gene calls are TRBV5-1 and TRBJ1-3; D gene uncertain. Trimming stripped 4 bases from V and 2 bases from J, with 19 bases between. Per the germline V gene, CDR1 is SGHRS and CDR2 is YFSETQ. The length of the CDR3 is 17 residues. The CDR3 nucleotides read TGCGCCAGCAGCCTGGACGGCAGTGGATTAACTGGAAACACCATATATTTT. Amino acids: CASSLDGSGLTGNTIYF.

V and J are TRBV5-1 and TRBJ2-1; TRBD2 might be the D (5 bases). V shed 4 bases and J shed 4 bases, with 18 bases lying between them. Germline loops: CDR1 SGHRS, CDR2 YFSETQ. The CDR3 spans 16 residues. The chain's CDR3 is CASSPGSWRAYNEQFF. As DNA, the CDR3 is TGCGCCAGCAGCCCGGGGAGTTGGCGGGCGTACAATGAGCAGTTCTTC.

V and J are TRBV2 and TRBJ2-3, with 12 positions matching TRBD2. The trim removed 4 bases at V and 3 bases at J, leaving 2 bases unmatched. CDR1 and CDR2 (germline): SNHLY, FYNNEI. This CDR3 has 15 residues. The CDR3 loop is CASSVLAGGTDTQYF. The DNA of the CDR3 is TGTGCCAGCAGTGTACTAGCGGGAGGAACAGATACGCAGTATTTT.

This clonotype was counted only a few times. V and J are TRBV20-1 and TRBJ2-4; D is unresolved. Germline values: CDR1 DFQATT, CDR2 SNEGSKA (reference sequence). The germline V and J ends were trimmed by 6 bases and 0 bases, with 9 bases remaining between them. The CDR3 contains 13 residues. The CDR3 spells CSAPDLAKNIQYF. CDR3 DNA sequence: TGCAGTGCCCCCGATTTAGCCAAAAACATTCAGTACTTC.

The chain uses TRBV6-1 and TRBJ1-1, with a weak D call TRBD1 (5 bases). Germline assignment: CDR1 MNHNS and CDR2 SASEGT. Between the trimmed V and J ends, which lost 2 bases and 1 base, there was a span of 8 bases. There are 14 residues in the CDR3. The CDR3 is CASSELQGNTEAFF. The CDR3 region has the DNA TGTGCCAGCAGTGAACTTCAGGGGAACACTGAAGCTTTCTTT.

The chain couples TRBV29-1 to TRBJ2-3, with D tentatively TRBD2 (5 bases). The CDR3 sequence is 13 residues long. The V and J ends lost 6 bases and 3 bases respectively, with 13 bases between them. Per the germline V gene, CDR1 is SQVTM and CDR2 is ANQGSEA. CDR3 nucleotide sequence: TGCAGCGTCGGGGTATTGGGAACAGATACGCAGTATTTT. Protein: CSVGVLGTDTQYF.

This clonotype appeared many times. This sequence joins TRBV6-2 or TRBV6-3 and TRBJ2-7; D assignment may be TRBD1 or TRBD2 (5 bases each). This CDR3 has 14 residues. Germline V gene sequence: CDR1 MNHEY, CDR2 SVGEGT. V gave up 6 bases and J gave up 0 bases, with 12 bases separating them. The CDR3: CASRRDGGSYEQYF. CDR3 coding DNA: TGTGCCAGCAGACGGGACGGAGGCTCCTACGAGCAGTACTTC.

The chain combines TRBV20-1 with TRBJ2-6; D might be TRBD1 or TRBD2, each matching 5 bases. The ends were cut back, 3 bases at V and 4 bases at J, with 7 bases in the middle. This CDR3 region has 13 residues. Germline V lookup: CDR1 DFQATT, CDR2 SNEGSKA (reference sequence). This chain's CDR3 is CSASGAGANVLTF. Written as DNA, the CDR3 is TGCAGTGCTAGCGGGGCCGGGGCCAACGTCCTGACTTTC.

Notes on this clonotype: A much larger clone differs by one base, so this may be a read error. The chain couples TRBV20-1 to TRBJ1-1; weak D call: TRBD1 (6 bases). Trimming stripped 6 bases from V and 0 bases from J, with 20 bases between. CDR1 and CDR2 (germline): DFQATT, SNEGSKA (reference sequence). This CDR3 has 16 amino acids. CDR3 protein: CSAPGGGSRMNTEAFF. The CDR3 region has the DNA TGCAGTGCCCCGGGGGGGGGCTCTCGGATGAACACTGAAGCTTTCTTT.

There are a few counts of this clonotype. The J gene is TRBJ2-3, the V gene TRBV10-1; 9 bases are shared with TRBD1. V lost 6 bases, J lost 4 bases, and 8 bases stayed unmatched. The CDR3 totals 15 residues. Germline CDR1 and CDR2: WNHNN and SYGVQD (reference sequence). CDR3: CASRGQGSRADTQYF. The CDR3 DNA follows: TGCGCCAGCAGGGGACAGGGTAGTCGCGCAGATACGCAGTATTTT.

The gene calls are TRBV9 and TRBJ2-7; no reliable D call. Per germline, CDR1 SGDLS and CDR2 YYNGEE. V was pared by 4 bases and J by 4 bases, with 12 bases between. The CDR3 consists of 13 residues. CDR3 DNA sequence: TGTGCCAGCAGCTCTAATAACGGGTACGAGCAGTACTTC. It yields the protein CASSSNNGYEQYF.